This entry is about one TCR beta chain. Its cognate antigen has yet to be identified. It has no much larger one-base neighbor in the sample; base qualities were not kept. The CDR3 spans 16 residues, from the cysteine through the phenylalanine. The read is trimmed to its CDR3 DNA, 48 bases read in frame from base 1. In the germline V gene, CDR1 corresponds to SGHVS and CDR2 to FQNEAQ. V gives up 2 bases and J gives up 0 bases, and the segment between their germline ends measures 11 bases. These data originate in a study of vaccination and CD4 T cells after COVID-19 (dated by TCRdb to between 2021 and 2022). Concerning the study at large: Convalescent patients had a positive SARS-CoV-2 result on nasal swab PCR, and of these patients, several had mild disease and one had severe disease. Six males and four females were included in the convalescent cohort, with two Hispanic individuals, seven Caucasians, two Asians and one multiracial person represented. Participants received two doses of either the Pfizer-BioNTech BNT162b2 vaccine (n=8) or the Moderna mRNA-1273 vaccine (n=2). Post-COVID blood samples were collected from convalescent patients a median of roughly 100 days after diagnosis, with a range of about 30 to 161 days. The time from the second vaccine dose to post-vaccine blood sampling had a median of around 72 days and ranged from about 14 to 241 days. Overlapping spike peptide pools from SARS-CoV-2 and from the common cold coronaviruses HCoV-NL63, HCoV-OC43 and HCoV-229E were used as culture stimuli. Control cultures used a CEFX viral epitope pool as positive control, an HIV-1 Nef peptide pool as negative control, or no peptide. In about 11 COVID-19 convalescent patients and several infection-naive healthy vaccine recipients, the spike-specific CD4+ TCR repertoire before mRNA vaccination was compared with the repertoire after mRNA vaccination.

What the study reported, not specific to this receptor: In convalescent patients, nearly all vaccine-specific clones (304 of 307) were found to be mono-reactive for SARS-CoV-2 spike rather than cross-reactive with common cold coronaviruses. The median count of SARS-CoV-2-reactive clonotypes went up from some 23 after infection to about 41 after vaccination, although the change was not significant. In convalescent patients, a median 86.3% of post-vaccine SARS-CoV-2-reactive clones were detected only after vaccination, suggesting vaccine-specific priming. The study included relatively few convalescent patients and did not analyze early timepoints after natural infection.

Receptor amplification or capture employed PCR. At the Johns Hopkins FTIC core, DNA from the cultured CD4+ T cells underwent TCR sequencing with the Oncomine TCR Beta short-read assay. The QIAamp micro DNA kit was used to extract genomic DNA from the cultured CD4+ T cells. Oncomine TCR Beta libraries from cultured CD4+ T cells were pooled with unique dual indexes and sequenced on an Illumina iSeq 100. Per the authors' processing: Non-productive sequences were removed, and CDR3s not starting with C, not ending with F or W, or shorter than 7 amino acids were discarded. Antigen-specific clonotypes were identified using the MANAFEST web application through comparison of peptide-stimulated wells with reference and other culture wells. An FDR below 0.05, an odds ratio above 5, and a productive frequency above 0.1% in at least two of three replicate wells were required for clones to be considered positive. Cross-reactive clonotypes were defined as significantly expanded in both SARS-CoV-2 spike wells and at least one common cold coronavirus spike condition. Similarity between CDR3 sequences was evaluated in R version 3.6.1 using Levenshtein distances (stringdist) and unrooted phylogenetic trees (ape). TCRdb redid the processing of the public reads, applying fastp at Q25 and MiXCR, and retained in-frame beta chains. Entries that share a CDR3 protein sequence are merged under the most common genes and DNA. TCRdb, not the original authors, processed these V and J calls. The table for this sample lists approximately 12,000 distinct CDR3 sequences; about 50% of them were counted only once. The top ten clonotypes cover about a fifth of the sample.

This specimen's treatment or condition label, per the study, means: roughly 10-day PBMC culture with coronavirus spike peptide pools or control peptides (ViraFEST assay). To expand antigen-specific T cells with peptide pools and then pick out the expanded clonotypes through TCR sequencing, the study relied on the ViraFEST assay. The convalescent patients' positive SARS-CoV-2 PCR tests were from March to December 2020, which was before the Alpha, Beta and Delta variants emerged in the United States. PBMCs were cultured at around 2 million per well in IMDM supplemented with roughly 5.2% human AB serum and 8.5 to 10 IU/ml IL-2, with around 10 ug/ml peptide pools added. Half of the culture medium was replaced with fresh IL-2-containing medium on days 3 and 7. CD4+ T cells were isolated after around ten days of culture through negative selection using the EasySep CD4+ T cell isolation kit. Ficoll-Paque Plus gradient centrifugation was used to isolate PBMCs from whole blood, and the isolated PBMCs were then either used fresh or cryopreserved at -140C. Triplicate wells were generally used for each culture condition.

The TCR originated in a human donor who had recovered from COVID-19. The rearrangement joined TRBV7-8 to TRBJ2-1; a weak D assignment points to TRBD2 (5 bases agree). The source material was CD4+ T cells from blood, cultured in vitro. The nucleotide sequence is TGTGCCAGCAGCTTAAATTTGGCGGGCTCCTACAATGAGCAGTTCTTC. Translated, it reads CASSLNLAGSYNEQFF.